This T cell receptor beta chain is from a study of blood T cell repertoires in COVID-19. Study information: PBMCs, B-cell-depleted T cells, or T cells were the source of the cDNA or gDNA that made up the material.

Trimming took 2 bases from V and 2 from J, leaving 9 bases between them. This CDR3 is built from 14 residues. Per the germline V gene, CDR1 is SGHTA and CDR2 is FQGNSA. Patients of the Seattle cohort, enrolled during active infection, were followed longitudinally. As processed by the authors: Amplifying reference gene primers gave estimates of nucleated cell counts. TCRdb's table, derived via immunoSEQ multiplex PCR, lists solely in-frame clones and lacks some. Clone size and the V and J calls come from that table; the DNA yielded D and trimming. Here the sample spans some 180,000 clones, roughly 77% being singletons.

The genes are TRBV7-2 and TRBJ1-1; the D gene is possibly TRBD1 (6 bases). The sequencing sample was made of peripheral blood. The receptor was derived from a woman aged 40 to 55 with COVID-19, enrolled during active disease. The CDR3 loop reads CASSLRGFNTEAFF. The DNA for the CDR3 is TGTGCCAGCAGCTTAAGGGGGTTTAACACTGAAGCTTTCTTT.